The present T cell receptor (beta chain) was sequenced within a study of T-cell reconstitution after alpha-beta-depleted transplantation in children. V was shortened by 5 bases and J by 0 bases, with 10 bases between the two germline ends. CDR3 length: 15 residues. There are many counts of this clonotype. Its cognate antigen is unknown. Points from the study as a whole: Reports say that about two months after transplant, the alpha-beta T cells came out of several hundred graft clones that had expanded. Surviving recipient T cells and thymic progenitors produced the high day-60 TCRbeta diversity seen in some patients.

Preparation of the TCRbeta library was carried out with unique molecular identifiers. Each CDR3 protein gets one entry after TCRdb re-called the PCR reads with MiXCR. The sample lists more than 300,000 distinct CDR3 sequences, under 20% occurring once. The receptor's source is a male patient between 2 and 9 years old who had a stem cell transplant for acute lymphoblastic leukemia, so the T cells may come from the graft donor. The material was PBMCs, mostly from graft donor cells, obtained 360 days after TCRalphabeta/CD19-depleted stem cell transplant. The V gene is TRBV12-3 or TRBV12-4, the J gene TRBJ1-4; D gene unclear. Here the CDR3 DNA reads TGTGCCAGCAGTCACCGGGTTTCAACTAATGAAAAACTGTTTTTT. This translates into CASSHRVSTNEKLFF.